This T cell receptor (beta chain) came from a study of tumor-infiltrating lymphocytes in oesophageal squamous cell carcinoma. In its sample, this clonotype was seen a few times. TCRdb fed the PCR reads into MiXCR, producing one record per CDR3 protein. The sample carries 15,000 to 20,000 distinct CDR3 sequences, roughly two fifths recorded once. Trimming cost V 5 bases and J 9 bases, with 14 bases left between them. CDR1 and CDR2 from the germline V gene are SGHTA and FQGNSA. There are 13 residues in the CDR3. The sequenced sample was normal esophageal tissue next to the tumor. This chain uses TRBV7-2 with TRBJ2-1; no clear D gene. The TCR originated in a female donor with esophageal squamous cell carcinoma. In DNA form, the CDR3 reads TGTGCCAGCAGCCTAAACCGCCTCGGTGAGCAGTTCTTC. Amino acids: CASSLNRLGEQFF.